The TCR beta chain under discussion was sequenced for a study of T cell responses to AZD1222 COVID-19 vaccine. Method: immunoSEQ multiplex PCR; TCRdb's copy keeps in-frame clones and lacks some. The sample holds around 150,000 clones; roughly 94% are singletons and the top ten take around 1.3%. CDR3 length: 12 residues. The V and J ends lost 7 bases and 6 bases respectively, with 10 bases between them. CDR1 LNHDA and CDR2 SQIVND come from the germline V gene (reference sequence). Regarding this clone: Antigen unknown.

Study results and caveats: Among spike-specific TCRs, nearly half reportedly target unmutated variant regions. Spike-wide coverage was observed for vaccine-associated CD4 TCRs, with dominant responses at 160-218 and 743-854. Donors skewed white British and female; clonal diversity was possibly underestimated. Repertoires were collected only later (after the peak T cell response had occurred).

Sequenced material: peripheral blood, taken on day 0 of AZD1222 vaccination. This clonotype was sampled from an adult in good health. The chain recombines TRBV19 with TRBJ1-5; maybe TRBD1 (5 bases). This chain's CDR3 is CASKEGSQPQHF. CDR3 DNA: TGTGCCAGTAAGGAGGGGAGTCAGCCCCAGCATTTT.